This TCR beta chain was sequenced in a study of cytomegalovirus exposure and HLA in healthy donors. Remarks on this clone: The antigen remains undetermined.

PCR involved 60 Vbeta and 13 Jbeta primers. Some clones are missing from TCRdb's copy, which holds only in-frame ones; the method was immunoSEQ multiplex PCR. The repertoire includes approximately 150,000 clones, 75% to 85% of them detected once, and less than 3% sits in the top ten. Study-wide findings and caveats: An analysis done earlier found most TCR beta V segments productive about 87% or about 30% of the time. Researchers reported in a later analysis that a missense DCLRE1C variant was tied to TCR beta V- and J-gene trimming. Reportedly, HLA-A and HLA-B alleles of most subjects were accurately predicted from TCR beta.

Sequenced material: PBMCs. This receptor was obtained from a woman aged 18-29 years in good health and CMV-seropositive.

CDR3 loop: CAISQTGANTEAFF. In nucleotides, the CDR3 is TGTGCCATCAGCCAGACAGGGGCAAACACTGAAGCTTTCTTT. The gene calls are TRBV10-3 and TRBJ1-1, with 8 bases matching TRBD1. Germline V gene lookup returns CDR1 ENHRY and CDR2 SYGVKD. This CDR3 spans 14 amino acids. J gave up 2 bases and V 6 bases, and 5 bases lay outside the gene matches.